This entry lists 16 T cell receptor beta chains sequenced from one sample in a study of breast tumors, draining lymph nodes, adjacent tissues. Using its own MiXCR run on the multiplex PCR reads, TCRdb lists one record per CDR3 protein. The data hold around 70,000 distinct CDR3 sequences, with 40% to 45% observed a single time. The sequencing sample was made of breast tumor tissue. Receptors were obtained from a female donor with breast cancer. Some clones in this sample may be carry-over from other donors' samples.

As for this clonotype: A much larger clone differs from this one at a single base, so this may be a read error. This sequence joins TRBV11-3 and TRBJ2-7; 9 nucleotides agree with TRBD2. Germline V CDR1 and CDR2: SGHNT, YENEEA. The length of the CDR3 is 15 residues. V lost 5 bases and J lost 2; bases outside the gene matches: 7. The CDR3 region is CASSPLAGAPYEQYF. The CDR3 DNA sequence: TGTGCCAGCAGCCCATTAGCGGGGGCACCCTACGAGCAGTACTTC.

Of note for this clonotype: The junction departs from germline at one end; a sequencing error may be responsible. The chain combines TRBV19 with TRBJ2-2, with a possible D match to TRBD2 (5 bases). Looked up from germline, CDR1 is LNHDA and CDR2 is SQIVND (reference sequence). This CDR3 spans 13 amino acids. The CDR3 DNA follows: TGTGCCAGTGCTGACGCGAACACCGGGGAGCTGGTTTTT. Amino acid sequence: CASADANTGELVF. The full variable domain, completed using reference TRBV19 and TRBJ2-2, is DGGITQSPKYLFRKEGQNVTLSCEQNLNHDAMYWYRQDPGQGLRLIYYSQIVNDFQKGDIAEGYSVSREKKESFPLTVTSAQKNPTAFYLCASADANTGELVFGEGSRLTVL.

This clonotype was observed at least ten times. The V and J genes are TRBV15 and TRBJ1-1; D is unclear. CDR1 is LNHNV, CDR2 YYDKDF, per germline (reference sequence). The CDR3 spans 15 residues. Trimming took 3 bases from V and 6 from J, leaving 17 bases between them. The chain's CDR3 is CATSSRELLDPEAFF. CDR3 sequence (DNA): TGTGCCACCAGCAGCCGAGAGCTACTAGACCCTGAAGCTTTCTTT.

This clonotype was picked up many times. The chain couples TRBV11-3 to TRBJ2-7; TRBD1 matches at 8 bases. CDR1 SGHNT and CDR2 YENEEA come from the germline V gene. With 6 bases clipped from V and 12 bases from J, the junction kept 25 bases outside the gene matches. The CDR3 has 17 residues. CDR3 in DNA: TGTGCCAGCAGTCCTACCTTTTACCGGGACAGGTCCCTCCAGTGGTACTTC. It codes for CASSPTFYRDRSLQWYF.

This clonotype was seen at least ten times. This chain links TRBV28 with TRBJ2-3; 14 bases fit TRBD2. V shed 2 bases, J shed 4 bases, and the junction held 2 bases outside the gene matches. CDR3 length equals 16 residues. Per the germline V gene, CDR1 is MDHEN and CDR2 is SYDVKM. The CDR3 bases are TGTGCCAGCAGTTTAGGGACTAGCGGGAGTTCAGATACGCAGTATTTT. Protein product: CASSLGTSGSSDTQYF.

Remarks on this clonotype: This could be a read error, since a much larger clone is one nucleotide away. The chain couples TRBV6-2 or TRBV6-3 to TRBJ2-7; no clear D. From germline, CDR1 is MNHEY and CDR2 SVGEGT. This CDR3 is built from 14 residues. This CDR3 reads CACSYSGRRYEQYF. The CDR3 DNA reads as TGTGCCTGCAGTTACTCGGGCAGGCGCTACGAGCAGTACTTC.

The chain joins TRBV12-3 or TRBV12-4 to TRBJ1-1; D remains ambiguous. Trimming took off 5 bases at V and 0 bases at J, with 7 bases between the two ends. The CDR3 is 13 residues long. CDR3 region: CASSRWLNTEAFF. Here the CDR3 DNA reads TGTGCCAGCAGTCGATGGTTGAACACTGAAGCTTTCTTT.

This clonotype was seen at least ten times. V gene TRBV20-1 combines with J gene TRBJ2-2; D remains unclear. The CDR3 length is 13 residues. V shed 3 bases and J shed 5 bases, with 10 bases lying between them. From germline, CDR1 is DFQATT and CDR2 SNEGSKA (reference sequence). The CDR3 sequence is CSARASFTGELFF. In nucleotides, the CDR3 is TGCAGTGCTAGGGCCAGCTTTACCGGGGAGCTGTTTTTT.

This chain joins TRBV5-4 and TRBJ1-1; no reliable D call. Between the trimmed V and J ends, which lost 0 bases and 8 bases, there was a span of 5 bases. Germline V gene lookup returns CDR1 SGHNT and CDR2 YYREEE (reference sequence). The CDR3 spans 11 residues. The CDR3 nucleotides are TGTGCCAGCAGCTTGGGGGTCGAAGCTTTCTTT. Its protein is CASSLGVEAFF.

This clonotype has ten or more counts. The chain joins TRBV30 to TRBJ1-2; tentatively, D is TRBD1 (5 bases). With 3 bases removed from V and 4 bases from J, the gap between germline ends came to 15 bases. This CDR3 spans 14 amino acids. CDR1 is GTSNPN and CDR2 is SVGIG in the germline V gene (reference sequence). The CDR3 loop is CAWRDGTASYGYTF. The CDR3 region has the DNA TGTGCCTGGAGGGATGGGACCGCCAGCTATGGCTACACCTTC.

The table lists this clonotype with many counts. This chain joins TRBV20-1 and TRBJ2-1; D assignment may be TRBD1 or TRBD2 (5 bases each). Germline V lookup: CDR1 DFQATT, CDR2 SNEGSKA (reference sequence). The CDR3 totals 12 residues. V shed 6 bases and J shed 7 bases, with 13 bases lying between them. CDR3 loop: CSAHRDGNEQFF. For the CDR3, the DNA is TGCAGTGCCCACCGGGACGGGAATGAGCAGTTCTTC.

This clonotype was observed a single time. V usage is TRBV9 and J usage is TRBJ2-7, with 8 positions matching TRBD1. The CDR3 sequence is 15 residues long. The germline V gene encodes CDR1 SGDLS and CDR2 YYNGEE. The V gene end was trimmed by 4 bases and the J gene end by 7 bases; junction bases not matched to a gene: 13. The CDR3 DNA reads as TGTGCCAGCAGCCAGGGGGCGAGCTTGACCGGGGAGCAGTACTTC. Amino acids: CASSQGASLTGEQYF.

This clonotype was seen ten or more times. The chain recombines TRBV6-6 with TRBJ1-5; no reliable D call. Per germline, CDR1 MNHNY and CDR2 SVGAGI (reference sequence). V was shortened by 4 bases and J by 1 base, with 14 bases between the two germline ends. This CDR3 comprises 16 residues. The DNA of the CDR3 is TGTGCCAGCAGTTCGCTTAGGAGCGCGAGCAATCAGCCCCAGCATTTT. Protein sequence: CASSSLRSASNQPQHF.

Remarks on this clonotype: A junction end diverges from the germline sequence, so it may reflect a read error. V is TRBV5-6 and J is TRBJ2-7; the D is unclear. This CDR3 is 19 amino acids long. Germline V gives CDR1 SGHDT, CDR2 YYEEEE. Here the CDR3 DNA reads TGTGCCAGCAGCTCCACGCCCTGGTTTGGTGGGCCCCAACATCGCGAGCAGTACTTT. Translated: CASSSTPWFGGPQHREQYF.

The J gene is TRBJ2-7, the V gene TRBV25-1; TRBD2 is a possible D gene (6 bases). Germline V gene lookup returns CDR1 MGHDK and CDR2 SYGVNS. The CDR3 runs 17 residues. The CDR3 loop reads CARDTRPGTRNYYEQYF. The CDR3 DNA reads TGTGCTAGAGATACCCGTCCCGGGACTCGGAACTACTACGAGCAGTACTTC.

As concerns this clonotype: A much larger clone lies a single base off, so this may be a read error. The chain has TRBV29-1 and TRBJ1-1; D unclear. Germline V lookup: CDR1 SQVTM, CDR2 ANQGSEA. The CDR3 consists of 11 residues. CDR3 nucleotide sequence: TGCACCGGACGGGAGGACACTGAAGCTTTCTTT. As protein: CTGREDTEAFF. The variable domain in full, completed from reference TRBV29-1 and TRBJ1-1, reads SAVISQKPSRDICQRGTSLTIQCQVDSQVTMMFWYRQQPGQSLTLIATANQGSEATYESGFVIDKFPISRPNLTFSTLTVSNMSPEDSSIYLCTGREDTEAFFGQGTRLTVV.